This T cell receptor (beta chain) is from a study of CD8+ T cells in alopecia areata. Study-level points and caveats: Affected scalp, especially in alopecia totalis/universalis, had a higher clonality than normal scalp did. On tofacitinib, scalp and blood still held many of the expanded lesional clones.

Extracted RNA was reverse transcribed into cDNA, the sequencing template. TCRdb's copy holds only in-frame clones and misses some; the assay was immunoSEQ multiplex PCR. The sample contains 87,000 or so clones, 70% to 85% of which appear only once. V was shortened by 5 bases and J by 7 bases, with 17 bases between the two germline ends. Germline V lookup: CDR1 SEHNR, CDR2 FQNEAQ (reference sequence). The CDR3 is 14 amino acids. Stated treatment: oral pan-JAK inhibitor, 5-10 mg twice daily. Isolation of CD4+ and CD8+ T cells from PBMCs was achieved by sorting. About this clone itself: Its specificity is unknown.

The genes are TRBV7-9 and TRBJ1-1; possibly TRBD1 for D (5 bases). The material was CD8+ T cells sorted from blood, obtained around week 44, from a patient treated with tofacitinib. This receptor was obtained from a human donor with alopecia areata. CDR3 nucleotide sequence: TGTGCCAGCAGCATGCCCCGGGGGGAGGGTGAAGCTTTCTTT. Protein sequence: CASSMPRGEGEAFF. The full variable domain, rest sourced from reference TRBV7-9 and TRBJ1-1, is DTGVSQNPRHKITKRGQNVTFRCDPISEHNRLYWYRQTLGQGPEFLTYFQNEAQLEKSRLLSDRFSAERPKGSFSTLEIQRTEQGDSAMYLCASSMPRGEGEAFFGQGTRLTVV.